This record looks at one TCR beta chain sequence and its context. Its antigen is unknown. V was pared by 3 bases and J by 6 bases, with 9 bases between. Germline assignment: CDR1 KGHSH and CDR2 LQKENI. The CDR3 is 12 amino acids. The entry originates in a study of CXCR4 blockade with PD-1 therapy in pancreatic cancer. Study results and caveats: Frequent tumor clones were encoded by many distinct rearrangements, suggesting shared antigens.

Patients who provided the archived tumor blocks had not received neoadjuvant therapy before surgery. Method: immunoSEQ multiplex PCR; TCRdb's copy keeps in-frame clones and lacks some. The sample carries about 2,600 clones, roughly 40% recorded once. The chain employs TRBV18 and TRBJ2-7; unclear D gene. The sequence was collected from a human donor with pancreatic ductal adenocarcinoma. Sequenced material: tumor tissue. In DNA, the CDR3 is TGTGCCAGCTCACCCTCCCCCTTCGAGCAGTACTTC. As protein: CASSPSPFEQYF. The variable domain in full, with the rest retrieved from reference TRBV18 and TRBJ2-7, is NAGVMQNPRHLVRRRGQEARLRCSPMKGHSHVYWYRQLPEEGLKFMVYLQKENIIDESGMPKERFSAEFPKEGPSILRIQQVVRGDSAAYFCASSPSPFEQYFGPGTRLTVT.